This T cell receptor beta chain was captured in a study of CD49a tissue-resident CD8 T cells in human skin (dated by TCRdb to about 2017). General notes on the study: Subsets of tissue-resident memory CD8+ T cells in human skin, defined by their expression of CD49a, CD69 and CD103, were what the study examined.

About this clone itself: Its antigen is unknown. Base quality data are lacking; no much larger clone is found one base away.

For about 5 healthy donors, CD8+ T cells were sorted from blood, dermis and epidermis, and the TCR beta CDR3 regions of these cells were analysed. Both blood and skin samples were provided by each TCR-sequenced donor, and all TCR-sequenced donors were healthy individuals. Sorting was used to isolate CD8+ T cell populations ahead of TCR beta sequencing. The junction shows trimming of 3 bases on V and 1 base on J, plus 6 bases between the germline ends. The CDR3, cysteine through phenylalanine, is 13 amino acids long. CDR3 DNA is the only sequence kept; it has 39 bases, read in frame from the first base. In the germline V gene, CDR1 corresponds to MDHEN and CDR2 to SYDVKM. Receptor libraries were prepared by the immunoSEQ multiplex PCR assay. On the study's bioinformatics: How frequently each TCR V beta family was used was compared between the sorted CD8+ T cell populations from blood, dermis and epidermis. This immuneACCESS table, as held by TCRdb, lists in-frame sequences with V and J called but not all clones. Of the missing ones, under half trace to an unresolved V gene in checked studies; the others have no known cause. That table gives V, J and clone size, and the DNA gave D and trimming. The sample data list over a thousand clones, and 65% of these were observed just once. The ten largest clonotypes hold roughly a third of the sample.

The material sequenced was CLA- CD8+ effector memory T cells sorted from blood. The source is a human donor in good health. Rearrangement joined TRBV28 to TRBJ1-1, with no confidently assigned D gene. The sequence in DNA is TGTGCCAGCAGTTTTGGCAGGAACACTGAAGCTTTCTTT. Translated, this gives CASSFGRNTEAFF. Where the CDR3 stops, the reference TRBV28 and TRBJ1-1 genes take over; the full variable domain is DVKVTQSSRYLVKRTGEKVFLECVQDMDHENMFWYRQDPGLGLRLIYFSYDVKMKEKGDIPEGYSVSREKKERFSLILESASTNQTSMYLCASSFGRNTEAFFGQGTRLTVV.